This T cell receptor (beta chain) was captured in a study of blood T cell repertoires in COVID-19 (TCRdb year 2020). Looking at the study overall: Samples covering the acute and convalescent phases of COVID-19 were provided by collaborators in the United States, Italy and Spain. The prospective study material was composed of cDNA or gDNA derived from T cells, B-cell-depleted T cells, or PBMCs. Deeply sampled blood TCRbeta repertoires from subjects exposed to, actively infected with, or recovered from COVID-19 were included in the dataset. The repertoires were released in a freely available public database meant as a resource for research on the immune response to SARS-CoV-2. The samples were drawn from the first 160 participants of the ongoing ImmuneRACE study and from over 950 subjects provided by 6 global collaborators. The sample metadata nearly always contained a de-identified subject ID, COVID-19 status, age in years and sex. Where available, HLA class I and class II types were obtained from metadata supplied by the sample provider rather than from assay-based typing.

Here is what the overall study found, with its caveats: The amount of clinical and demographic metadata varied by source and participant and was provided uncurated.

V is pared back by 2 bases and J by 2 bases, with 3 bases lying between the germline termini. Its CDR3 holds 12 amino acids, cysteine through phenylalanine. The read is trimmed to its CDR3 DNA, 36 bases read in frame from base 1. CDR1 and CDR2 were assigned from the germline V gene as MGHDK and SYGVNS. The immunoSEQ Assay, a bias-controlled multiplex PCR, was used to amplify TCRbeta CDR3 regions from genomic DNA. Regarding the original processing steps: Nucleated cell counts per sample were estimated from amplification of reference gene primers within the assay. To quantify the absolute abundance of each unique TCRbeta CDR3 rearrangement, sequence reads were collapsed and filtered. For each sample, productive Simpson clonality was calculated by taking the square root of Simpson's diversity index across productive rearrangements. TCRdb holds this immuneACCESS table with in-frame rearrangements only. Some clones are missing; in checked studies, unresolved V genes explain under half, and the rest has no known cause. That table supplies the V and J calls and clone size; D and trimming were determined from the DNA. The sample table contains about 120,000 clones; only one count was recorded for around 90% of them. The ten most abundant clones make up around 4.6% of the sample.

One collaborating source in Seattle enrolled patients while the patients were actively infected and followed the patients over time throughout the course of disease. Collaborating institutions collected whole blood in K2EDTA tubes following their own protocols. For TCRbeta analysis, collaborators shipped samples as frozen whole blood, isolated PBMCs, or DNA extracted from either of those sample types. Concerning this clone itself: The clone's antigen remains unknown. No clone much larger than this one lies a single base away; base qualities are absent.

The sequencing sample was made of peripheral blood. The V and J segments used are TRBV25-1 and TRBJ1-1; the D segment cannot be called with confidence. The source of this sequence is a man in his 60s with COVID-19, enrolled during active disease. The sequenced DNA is TGTGCCAGCAGTGAAATAAACACTGAAGCTTTCTTT. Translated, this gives CASSEINTEAFF.